The next 31 T cell receptor beta chains were all read from a single sample in a study of cytomegalovirus exposure and HLA in healthy donors. Profiling relied on immunoSEQ multiplex PCR, and the TCRdb table lists in-frame clones only, not all of them. Counted here are 200,000 or so clones, more than 75% occurring once; the ten biggest clones make up 1.5% to 2.5%. Input material: PBMCs. These TCRs come from a woman under 30 in good health and CMV-seropositive.

The gene calls are TRBV9 and TRBJ2-7; TRBD2 agrees at 7 bases. The CDR3 sequence is 15 residues long. CDR1 and CDR2 from the germline V gene are SGDLS and YYNGEE. V gave up 3 bases and J gave up 0 bases; unmatched junction bases: 6. This CDR3 reads CASSAGGGTSYEQYF. CDR3 DNA sequence: TGTGCCAGCAGCGCCGGCGGGGGAACCTCCTACGAGCAGTACTTC.

The chain has TRBV27 and TRBJ2-2; D is perhaps TRBD1 (5 bases). From germline, CDR1 is MNHEY and CDR2 SMNVEV (reference sequence). V was pared by 2 bases and J by 3 bases, with 7 bases between. The CDR3 is 14 amino acids. For the CDR3, the DNA is TGTGCCAGCAGTTTAAGCAGGGACACCGGGGAGCTGTTTTTT. Its translation: CASSLSRDTGELFF.

The genes are TRBV2 and TRBJ1-5; 9 bases map to TRBD1. From germline, CDR1 is SNHLY and CDR2 FYNNEI. The junction had 7 bases not matched to a gene; V was cut back by 7 bases and J by 6 bases. This CDR3 contains 14 residues. CDR3 nucleotide sequence: TGTGCCAGCATGCCCGACAGGGGGTCTCAGCCCCAGCATTTT. Encoded protein: CASMPDRGSQPQHF. Looking up the rest from reference TRBV2 and TRBJ1-5 gives the full variable domain: EPEVTQTPSHQVTQMGQEVILRCVPISNHLYFYWYRQILGQKVEFLVSFYNNEISEKSEIFDDQFSVERPDGSNFTLKIRSTKLEDSAMYFCASMPDRGSQPQHFGDGTRLSIL.

The V call is TRBV30, the J call TRBJ2-1, with 7 bases identical to TRBD2. Germline CDR1 reads GTSNPN; CDR2 reads SVGIG (reference sequence). V was pared by 2 bases and J by 5 bases, with 6 bases of the junction left unmatched. This CDR3 has 14 amino acids. The CDR3 region is CAWSSSGNNNEQFF. The CDR3 DNA is TGTGCCTGGAGTTCAAGCGGGAATAACAATGAGCAGTTCTTC.

The chain carries TRBV28 and TRBJ1-2; 11 bases fit TRBD1. The CDR3 extends over 17 amino acids. Unmatched junction bases numbered 13, after V lost 6 bases and J lost 4 bases. Germline CDR1 and CDR2: MDHEN and SYDVKM. Written as DNA, the CDR3 is TGTGCCAGCAGAGACCCGCCGGGGACAGGGGGGATCTATGGCTACACCTTC. Its translation is CASRDPPGTGGIYGYTF.

Only a few counts were recorded for this clone. The chain is built from TRBV27 and TRBJ2-7, with 7 bases identical to TRBD1. V shed 4 bases and J 7 bases; nucleotides not matched to a gene: 10. The CDR3 sequence is 14 residues long. Germline-derived CDR1 and CDR2 are MNHEY and SMNVEV (reference sequence). Written as DNA, the CDR3 is TGTGCCAGCAGTTCGGACAGGTTCTCGTGGGAGCAGTACTTC. Protein sequence: CASSSDRFSWEQYF.

This clone was detected once. The chain has TRBV19 and TRBJ1-2; the D is unclear. Trimming took off 3 bases at V and 4 bases at J, with 15 bases between the two ends. The CDR3 extends over 15 amino acids. Germline CDR1 and CDR2: LNHDA and SQIVND (reference sequence). CDR3 nucleotide sequence: TGTGCCAGTAGTATCGATAACTTCGGGTTCTATGGCTACACCTTC. Its translation: CASSIDNFGFYGYTF. Filled out from reference TRBV19 and TRBJ1-2, the complete variable domain reads DGGITQSPKYLFRKEGQNVTLSCEQNLNHDAMYWYRQDPGQGLRLIYYSQIVNDFQKGDIAEGYSVSREKKESFPLTVTSAQKNPTAFYLCASSIDNFGFYGYTFGSGTRLTVV.

The chain couples TRBV2 to TRBJ2-7; TRBD2 aligns across 14 bases. CDR1 SNHLY and CDR2 FYNNEI come from the germline V gene. V lost 8 bases, J lost 6 bases, and 9 bases stayed unmatched. The CDR3 is 15 residues long. The CDR3 protein is CASQIRGTSGSEQYF. The CDR3 DNA reads as TGTGCCAGCCAAATCCGCGGGACTAGCGGGAGCGAGCAGTACTTC. Complete variable domain (other parts from reference TRBV2 and TRBJ2-7): EPEVTQTPSHQVTQMGQEVILRCVPISNHLYFYWYRQILGQKVEFLVSFYNNEISEKSEIFDDQFSVERPDGSNFTLKIRSTKLEDSAMYFCASQIRGTSGSEQYFGPGTRLTVT.

This chain links TRBV25-1 with TRBJ1-1, with no clear D. CDR1 MGHDK and CDR2 SYGVNS come from the germline V gene. The CDR3 spans 16 residues. The V and J ends lost 0 bases and 2 bases respectively, with 13 bases between them. The CDR3: CASSEYVGVGNTEAFF. The CDR3 region has the DNA TGTGCCAGCAGTGAATACGTCGGGGTAGGAAACACTGAAGCTTTCTTT.

The genes are TRBV5-1 and TRBJ1-2; 8 nucleotides match TRBD1. CDR1 and CDR2 from the germline V gene are SGHRS and YFSETQ. After removal of 5 bases from V and 6 bases from J, the junction contained 12 bases not matched to a gene. The CDR3 is made up of 15 amino acids. CDR3 in DNA: TGCGCCAGCAGTCCGGGACAGGCGGTTGTTCATGGCTACACCTTC. Its translation is CASSPGQAVVHGYTF.

This clone was seen a few times. The chain is built from TRBV18 and TRBJ2-7, with D possibly matching TRBD1 (6 bases). Germline assignment: CDR1 KGHSH and CDR2 LQKENI. V dropped 4 bases and J dropped 3 bases, with 13 bases sitting between them. This CDR3 has 14 amino acids. The CDR3 DNA reads TGTGCCAGCTCACGTACGACAGGTAGCTACGAGCAGTACTTC. This codes for CASSRTTGSYEQYF.

V and J are TRBV19 and TRBJ2-7; 9 positions agree with TRBD1. Germline-derived CDR1 and CDR2 are LNHDA and SQIVND (reference sequence). The V and J ends lost 7 bases and 2 bases, in that order; junction bases with no gene match: 12. The CDR3 spans 16 residues. This chain's CDR3 is CASTERSGTGTYEQYF. The CDR3 nucleotides read TGTGCCAGTACCGAAAGGAGTGGGACAGGGACCTACGAGCAGTACTTC.

The chain is built from TRBV28 and TRBJ2-3; 7 bases agree with TRBD2. Germline V gene sequence: CDR1 MDHEN, CDR2 SYDVKM. V gave up 5 bases and J gave up 5 bases; unmatched junction bases: 22. The CDR3 covers 19 residues. The CDR3 is CASSPYAGTLSGTGDTQYF. The CDR3 bases are TGTGCCAGCAGTCCCTATGCCGGAACTTTAAGCGGGACCGGAGATACGCAGTATTTT.

This chain connects TRBV5-1 to TRBJ2-2, with 7 bases that match TRBD1. This CDR3 region has 15 residues. V lost 4 bases, J lost 3 bases, and 6 bases stayed unmatched. CDR1 and CDR2 (germline): SGHRS, YFSETQ. CDR3 nucleotides: TGCGCCAGCAGCCCGGGACAGCTAGACACCGGGGAGCTGTTTTTT. It specifies CASSPGQLDTGELFF. Complete variable domain (other parts from reference TRBV5-1 and TRBJ2-2): KAGVTQTPRYLIKTRGQQVTLSCSPISGHRSVSWYQQTPGQGLQFLFEYFSETQRNKGNFPGRFSGRQFSNSRSEMNVSTLELGDSALYLCASSPGQLDTGELFFGEGSRLTVL.

V usage is TRBV5-1 and J usage is TRBJ1-2, with 7 bases fitting TRBD1. CDR3 length: 16 amino acids. In germline, CDR1 is SGHRS, CDR2 YFSETQ. V lost 0 bases, J lost 3 bases, and 8 bases stayed unmatched. The CDR3 sequence: CASSLADRDLHYGYTF. CDR3 in DNA: TGCGCCAGCAGCTTGGCCGACAGGGACCTTCACTATGGCTACACCTTC.

The genes are TRBV5-1 and TRBJ2-7; TRBD1 agrees at 7 bases. This CDR3 has 19 residues. Germline CDR1 SGHRS, CDR2 YFSETQ. With 0 bases clipped from V and 3 bases from J, the junction kept 18 bases outside the gene matches. CDR3 sequence (DNA): TGCGCCAGCAGCTTGGGGACTCGGGACAGAACGAGGGTTAGCTACGAGCAGTACTTC. This codes for CASSLGTRDRTRVSYEQYF. Together with reference TRBV5-1 and TRBJ2-7, the CDR3 gives the full variable domain: KAGVTQTPRYLIKTRGQQVTLSCSPISGHRSVSWYQQTPGQGLQFLFEYFSETQRNKGNFPGRFSGRQFSNSRSEMNVSTLELGDSALYLCASSLGTRDRTRVSYEQYFGPGTRLTVT.

The sample holds a few counts of this clone. The V call is TRBV29-1, the J call TRBJ1-2; D call uncertain. The CDR3 has 13 residues. V was trimmed by 3 bases and J by 6 bases, leaving 14 bases between them. Germline V gives CDR1 SQVTM, CDR2 ANQGSEA. DNA for the CDR3: TGCAGCGTTGAGGGAGCAGGCTTCGATGGCTACACCTTC. This sequence encodes CSVEGAGFDGYTF.

The chain combines TRBV28 with TRBJ1-4, with D maybe TRBD1 (6 bases). Germline CDR1 MDHEN, CDR2 SYDVKM. The V end was cut by 4 bases, the J end by 8 bases, with 14 bases between. The CDR3 runs 14 residues. The DNA of the CDR3 is TGTGCCAGCAGTTCCCCAGGGGAAGGGGAAAAACTGTTTTTT. This codes for CASSSPGEGEKLFF.

The chain links TRBV28 to TRBJ1-1; the match to TRBD1 covers 11 bases. V shed 4 bases and J 0 bases; nucleotides not matched to a gene: 7. The CDR3 loop spans 17 amino acids. Per germline, CDR1 MDHEN and CDR2 SYDVKM. CDR3: CASSSYGTGGVNTEAFF. The CDR3 DNA is TGTGCCAGCAGTTCGTACGGGACAGGGGGAGTGAACACTGAAGCTTTCTTT.

The rearrangement links TRBV11-2 to TRBJ2-5; TRBD2 agrees at 7 bases. V was pared by 4 bases and J by 5 bases, with 7 bases of the junction left unmatched. Germline values: CDR1 SGHAT, CDR2 FQNNGV. This CDR3 spans 14 amino acids. The CDR3 here is CASSYSGSRETQYF. The CDR3 DNA reads as TGTGCCAGCAGCTATAGCGGGTCCAGGGAGACCCAGTACTTC.

The rearrangement uses TRBV28 and TRBJ2-1; D unclear. Germline V lookup: CDR1 MDHEN, CDR2 SYDVKM. The CDR3 covers 13 residues. Trimming took off 2 bases at V and 6 bases at J, with 8 bases between the two ends. The CDR3 spells CASSLGLRNEQFF. The CDR3 DNA reads as TGTGCCAGCAGTTTAGGCCTTCGCAATGAGCAGTTCTTC. Full variable domain (missing parts from reference TRBV28 and TRBJ2-1): DVKVTQSSRYLVKRTGEKVFLECVQDMDHENMFWYRQDPGLGLRLIYFSYDVKMKEKGDIPEGYSVSREKKERFSLILESASTNQTSMYLCASSLGLRNEQFFGPGTRLTVL.

This sequence joins TRBV19 and TRBJ2-5; 7 bases are shared with TRBD2. Unmatched junction bases numbered 10, after V lost 4 bases and J lost 2 bases. The CDR3 consists of 16 residues. The germline V gene has CDR1 LNHDA and CDR2 SQIVND (reference sequence). The CDR3 here is CASSTSRFGGQETQYF. CDR3 nucleotides: TGTGCCAGTAGTACCTCCCGGTTCGGGGGGCAAGAGACCCAGTACTTC.

The gene calls are TRBV30 and TRBJ2-7; 8 bases are shared with TRBD2. Trimming removed 6 bases from V and 7 bases from J; junction bases left unmatched: 20. Germline V gives CDR1 GTSNPN, CDR2 SVGIG (reference sequence). The CDR3 consists of 16 residues. The CDR3 here is CACKGLKGAGEEEQYF. In nucleotides, the CDR3 is TGTGCCTGTAAAGGCCTCAAGGGAGCGGGAGAGGAAGAGCAGTACTTC.

V is TRBV28 and J is TRBJ1-5; a possible D gene is TRBD1 (6 bases). CDR3 length: 14 amino acids. V lost 5 bases to trimming and J lost 3 bases, with 11 bases between them. Germline loops: CDR1 MDHEN, CDR2 SYDVKM. The DNA of the CDR3 is TGTGCCAGCAGTCCCGACAGGCTCAATCAGCCCCAGCATTTT. Its translation is CASSPDRLNQPQHF.

The chain couples TRBV7-9 to TRBJ1-2; D remains unclear. Trimming took 1 base from V and 4 from J, leaving 10 bases between them. This CDR3 has 14 amino acids. Germline V gene data show CDR1 as SEHNR and CDR2 as FQNEAQ (reference sequence). The CDR3 reads CASSLGGDFYGYTF. The CDR3 DNA follows: TGTGCCAGCAGCTTAGGCGGGGATTTCTATGGCTACACCTTC. Supplemented by reference TRBV7-9 and TRBJ1-2, the full variable domain reads DTGVSQNPRHKITKRGQNVTFRCDPISEHNRLYWYRQTLGQGPEFLTYFQNEAQLEKSRLLSDRFSAERPKGSFSTLEIQRTEQGDSAMYLCASSLGGDFYGYTFGSGTRLTVV.

The chain is built from TRBV7-2 and TRBJ2-7; 7 nucleotides match TRBD2. V was pared by 5 bases and J by 3 bases, with 10 bases of the junction left unmatched. The CDR3 consists of 15 residues. Germline loops: CDR1 SGHTA, CDR2 FQGNSA. The CDR3 coding sequence is TGTGCCAGCAGCCCAGGGCCGGGAGGATTCTACGAGCAGTACTTC. Translating it yields CASSPGPGGFYEQYF. Based on the CDR3 plus reference TRBV7-2 and TRBJ2-7, the full variable domain is GAGVSQSPSNKVTEKGKDVELRCDPISGHTALYWYRQSLGQGLEFLIYFQGNSAPDKSGLPSDRFSAERTGGSVSTLTIQRTQQEDSAVYLCASSPGPGGFYEQYFGPGTRLTVT.

This chain joins TRBV7-2 and TRBJ1-1; 7 nucleotides match TRBD1. The CDR3 runs to 13 residues. Germline trimming cut 4 bases from V and 7 bases from J; bases unmatched to any gene: 6. Germline V gene data show CDR1 as SGHTA and CDR2 as FQGNSA. The CDR3 is CASSSITGVEAFF. The CDR3 DNA follows: TGTGCCAGCAGCTCAATTACAGGGGTTGAAGCTTTCTTT.

This sequence joins TRBV6-5 and TRBJ2-7; maybe TRBD1 (7 bases). The CDR3 is 15 residues long. Germline loops: CDR1 MNHEY, CDR2 SVGAGI. V was cut by 5 bases and J by 3 bases, with 17 bases left in between. DNA of the CDR3: TGTGCCAGCAGTCGGGGGACAGAGGGTTTCTACGAGCAGTACTTC. Translated: CASSRGTEGFYEQYF.

The rearrangement uses TRBV9 and TRBJ1-1, with 10 bases that match TRBD1. The ends lost 3 bases at V and 8 bases at J; junction bases unmatched: 7. CDR3 length: 14 residues. The germline V gene has CDR1 SGDLS and CDR2 YYNGEE. CDR3 protein: CASSAGQGDEEAFF. Written as DNA, the CDR3 is TGTGCCAGCAGCGCAGGACAGGGGGACGAGGAAGCTTTCTTT.

This chain uses TRBV7-3 with TRBJ1-2; possible D gene TRBD1, 6 bases. CDR1 is SGHTA and CDR2 is FQGTGA in the germline V gene. This CDR3 region has 14 residues. V shed 2 bases and J shed 3 bases, with 10 bases lying between them. CDR3 nucleotide sequence: TGTGCCAGCAGCTTAGGGGGGGCGGACTATGGCTACACCTTC. As protein: CASSLGGADYGYTF.

This chain connects TRBV5-6 to TRBJ2-3, with D possibly TRBD2 on 5 matching bases. Trimming pared 4 bases from V and 2 bases from J, leaving 14 bases between. This CDR3 is 15 amino acids long. CDR1 is SGHDT and CDR2 is YYEEEE in the germline V gene. Here the CDR3 reads CASSPPGSVTDTQYF. CDR3 in DNA: TGTGCCAGCAGCCCTCCGGGATCTGTCACAGATACGCAGTATTTT. Complete variable domain (other parts from reference TRBV5-6 and TRBJ2-3): DAGVTQSPTHLIKTRGQQVTLRCSPKSGHDTVSWYQQALGQGPQFIFQYYEEEERQRGNFPDRFSGHQFPNYSSELNVNALLLGDSALYLCASSPPGSVTDTQYFGPGTRLTVL.